This T cell receptor (beta chain) was documented in a study of cytomegalovirus exposure and HLA in healthy donors. Overall study: Membership in the Caucasian-associated ancestry cluster was found for around 85% of 300 to 400 genotyped donors.

The PCR was carried out with 60 Vbeta primers and 13 Jbeta primers. TCRdb's copy holds only in-frame clones and misses some; the assay was immunoSEQ multiplex PCR. The sample consists of some 120,000 clones, approximately 68% of them appearing once. Material for sequencing was PBMCs. The clonotype originates from a man under 40 in good health and CMV-seropositive.

CDR3 coding DNA: TGCGCCAGCAGCCAAGGGGGGCCCTCGGGGGCCAACGTCCTGACTTTC. Translating gives CASSQGGPSGANVLTF. This chain joins TRBV4-3 and TRBJ2-6; maybe TRBD1 (6 bases). V gave up 1 base and J gave up 4 bases, with 11 bases separating them. The CDR3 consists of 16 residues. In germline, CDR1 is LGHNA, CDR2 YSLEER.